This TCR beta chain was sequenced in a study of control samples from healthy donors and cancer patients. Generated by immunoSEQ multiplex PCR, the TCRdb table keeps only in-frame clones and is missing some. Of roughly 79,000 clones detected, more than 80% appear once; the ten largest clones hold approximately 16%. Sequencing input: blood. The sequence was obtained from a man aged 50 to 60 in good health.

CDR3 DNA sequence: TGCGCCAGCAGCTTGGCGGTCTCTAGCGGGAATGGCAATGAGCAGTTCTTC. Translation: CASSLAVSSGNGNEQFF. The chain carries TRBV5-1 and TRBJ2-1; 9 bases are a match to TRBD2. The junction had 10 bases not matched to a gene; V was cut back by 0 bases and J by 6 bases. Germline V lookup: CDR1 SGHRS, CDR2 YFSETQ. There are 17 residues in the CDR3.